The rows below give T cell receptor beta chains drawn from one sample of a study of blood T cell repertoires in COVID-19. Using immunoSEQ multiplex PCR, the repertoire was profiled, and TCRdb retains in-frame clones only, with some absent. The table records 200,000 to 250,000 clones, about 85% of them present only once. Input material: peripheral blood. The receptors shown here come from a woman aged 50 to 60 with COVID-19, enrolled during active disease. The CDR3 runs from the conserved cysteine through the conserved F or W. A D gene is named only where the DNA matches it firmly. Where a row states a size, it is once, few, many or the class of an expanded clone; other rows omit it.

d_call,v_call,cdr3_length,clone_size,j_call,cdr3_nt,cdr3_aa
-,TRBV13,16,-,TRBJ1-1,TGTGCCAGCAGTTCTAGGACGACCGGGAAGAACACTGAAGCTTTCTTT,CASSSRTTGKNTEAFF
-,TRBV14,15,-,TRBJ2-1,TGTGCCAGCAGCCAAGAGGGGCAGCCCTACAATGAGCAGTTCTTC,CASSQEGQPYNEQFF
-,TRBV3-1/TRBV3-2,13,-,TRBJ1-2,TGTGCCAGCAGCCAAAGGGGGTTAGGGGGCTACACCTTC,CASSQRGLGGYTF
TRBD1,TRBV10-1,17,-,TRBJ2-6,TGCGCCAGCAGTGCTGGGACAGGCCGTCGTGGGGCCAACGTCCTGACTTTC,CASSAGTGRRGANVLTF
-,TRBV25-1,17,-,TRBJ1-3,TGTGCCAGCAGTGAATCTAGGCCTCTCAACTCTGGAAACACCATATATTTT,CASSESRPLNSGNTIYF
TRBD1,TRBV7-3,15,-,TRBJ1-1,TGTGCCAGCAGCTCCGAGACAGGGGGCGGCACTGAAGCTTTCTTT,CASSSETGGGTEAFF
TRBD2,TRBV7-7,16,-,TRBJ2-5,TGTGCCAGCAGCTCAGGACTGGGGGGGTTGGGAGAGACCCAGTACTTC,CASSSGLGGLGETQYF
-,TRBV9,13,-,TRBJ1-2,TGTGCCAGCAGCGCCGTCACCCGGGATGGCTACACCTTC,CASSAVTRDGYTF
-,TRBV19,15,-,TRBJ1-4,TGTGCCAGTAGTAGTCCCCACAGATCCAATGAAAAACTGTTTTTT,CASSSPHRSNEKLFF
-,TRBV5-4,14,-,TRBJ2-2,TGTGCCAGCAGCTTCGAGCCGCTCACCGGGGAGCTGTTTTTT,CASSFEPLTGELFF
TRBD1,TRBV27,14,-,TRBJ2-1,TGTGCCAGCAGTTTGACAGGGACAAAAAATGAGCAGTTCTTC,CASSLTGTKNEQFF
-,TRBV19,12,-,TRBJ1-2,TGTGCCAGTACCCCAAGCTACTATGGCTACACCTTC,CASTPSYYGYTF
TRBD1,TRBV19,14,-,TRBJ1-5,TGTGCCAGTAGTGCAGGACAGGGGCCGCAGCCCCAGCATTTT,CASSAGQGPQPQHF
-,TRBV11-3,14,-,TRBJ2-3,TGTGCCAGCAGCTTGAGGAGAGGTGCAGATACGCAGTATTTT,CASSLRRGADTQYF
-,TRBV25-1,15,once,TRBJ1-2,TGTGCCAGCAGTGAATCCGGGGATCTACTCTATGGCTACACCTTC,CASSESGDLLYGYTF
TRBD1,TRBV27,18,-,TRBJ1-2,TGTGCCAGCAGTTTATTGGGGGGGGGACAGGGGGAATTTTATGGCTACACCTTC,CASSLLGGGQGEFYGYTF
-,TRBV12-3/TRBV12-4,13,-,TRBJ2-1,TGTGCCAGCAGGCAACATAATGTGGATGAGCAGTTCTTC,CASRQHNVDEQFF
TRBD1,TRBV28,16,-,TRBJ1-2,TGTGCCAGCAGTTTATTCGGCCAGGGGGCGTACTATGGCTACACCTTC,CASSLFGQGAYYGYTF
-,TRBV27,12,-,TRBJ1-5,TGTGCCAGCAGGACCGGGGATCAGCCCCAGCATTTT,CASRTGDQPQHF
-,TRBV12-3/TRBV12-4,12,-,TRBJ2-1,TGTGCCACTCAGGGCCTTTACAATGAGCAGTTCTTC,CATQGLYNEQFF
TRBD1,TRBV19,13,-,TRBJ1-1,TGTGCCAGTAAAGCCCAGGGGGAGACTGAAGCTTTCTTT,CASKAQGETEAFF
TRBD2,TRBV24-1,16,-,TRBJ2-1,TGTGCCACCAGTGATCCAAGCGGGGGGACGCACAATGAGCAGTTCTTC,CATSDPSGGTHNEQFF
-,TRBV19,15,once,TRBJ1-4,TGTGCCAGTAGTATAGTGGCAGGGCTCAATGAAAAACTGTTTTTT,CASSIVAGLNEKLFF
TRBD2,TRBV27,16,once,TRBJ2-1,TGTGCCAGCAGTTTACGGGCGGGGGGATATGGGAATGAGCAGTTCTTC,CASSLRAGGYGNEQFF
-,TRBV5-6,14,-,TRBJ2-2,TGTGCCAGCAGCTTGCTGCGCGCTTCCGGGGAGCTGTTTTTT,CASSLLRASGELFF
-,TRBV4-1,14,few,TRBJ1-2,TGCGCCAGCAGCCAAGGAGGGCACAGCTATGGCTACACCTTC,CASSQGGHSYGYTF
-,TRBV19,14,-,TRBJ1-2,TGTGCCAGTAGTATCTACAGGGCTAACTATGGCTACACCTTC,CASSIYRANYGYTF
TRBD2,TRBV19,16,-,TRBJ2-2,TGTGCCAGTAGTACCCTGCTAGCGGGGGGGCCCGGGGAGCTGTTTTTT,CASSTLLAGGPGELFF
-,TRBV29-1,16,-,TRBJ1-3,TGCAGCGTGATAACTGGACCGGGAATAGGGGGAAACACCATATATTTT,CSVITGPGIGGNTIYF
TRBD1,TRBV19,13,-,TRBJ1-3,TGTGCCAGTGGACAGGGGAGTTGGAACACCATATATTTT,CASGQGSWNTIYF
-,TRBV5-1,13,-,TRBJ1-1,TGCGCCAGCAGCTTGGCCGGGAGCACTGAAGCTTTCTTT,CASSLAGSTEAFF
-,TRBV29-1,13,-,TRBJ1-1,TGCAGCGTAACCGGCCAGTCCGGGACTGAAGCTTTCTTT,CSVTGQSGTEAFF
TRBD1,TRBV4-3,15,-,TRBJ1-3,TGCGCCAGCAGCCCGACAGGGGCATCTGGAAACACCATATATTTT,CASSPTGASGNTIYF
TRBD2,TRBV19,21,once,TRBJ2-1,TGTGCCAGTAGTATAGATCGAGGGGGACTAGCGGGAGACAGCTCCTACAATGAGCAGTTCTTC,CASSIDRGGLAGDSSYNEQFF
TRBD1,TRBV6-5,13,-,TRBJ2-5,TGTGCCAGCAGTTACACAGGGGAAGAGACCCAGTACTTC,CASSYTGEETQYF